This TCR beta chain was found in a study of control samples from healthy donors and cancer patients. Sequencing was performed with immunoSEQ multiplex PCR; in TCRdb, only in-frame clones are kept and a portion is missing. The table shows tens of thousands of clones, with approximately 84% occurring only once. V lost 1 base to trimming and J lost 3 bases, with 12 bases between them. The CDR3 extends over 16 amino acids. In germline, CDR1 is SGHDN, CDR2 FVKESK. This TCR came from an older man with lung cancer. The chain is built from TRBV14 and TRBJ1-4; D unclear. Sequencing was done on a sample of PBMCs. DNA for the CDR3: TGTGCCAGCAGCCAAGGTTTTGGCGGGGCTAATGAAAAACTGTTTTTT. Translating gives CASSQGFGGANEKLFF.